Listed below are T cell receptor beta chains from one sample, sequenced in a study of OX40 agonist ivuxolimab in advanced cancers. Repertoires were generated with immunoSEQ multiplex PCR, while TCRdb's copy carries only in-frame clones and drops some. The repertoire has more than 40,000 clones, around nine tenths of them found once; the top ten carry around 4.7%. Sequenced here: CD4+ or CD8+ T cells sorted from blood, sampled in a trial of the OX40 agonist ivuxolimab. All receptors come from an adult with an advanced solid tumor such as melanoma, head and neck, liver or kidney cancer. CDR3s include the opening cysteine and the closing phenylalanine or tryptophan. A D gene is named only where the DNA matches it firmly. Rows give clone size only sometimes, using once, few, many, or a class for an expanded clone.

DNA,CDR3,D,size,V,J
TGTGCCAGCAGCCCTGGGACCTACGAGCAGTACTTC,CASSPGTYEQYF,NA,NA,TRBV5-6,TRBJ2-7
TGTGCCAGCAGCCCCGTAGGCCATCAGCCCCAGCATTTT,CASSPVGHQPQHF,NA,NA,TRBV5-6,TRBJ1-5
TGTGCCACCAGCAGAGCAGGGACTAGCGGGAGTTTGGGCTACAATGAGCAGTTCTTC,CATSRAGTSGSLGYNEQFF,TRBD2,NA,TRBV15,TRBJ2-1
TGTGCCAGCAGCTTAGCGGCGTCCTACAATGAGCAGTTCTTC,CASSLAASYNEQFF,NA,NA,TRBV7-6,TRBJ2-1
TGTGCCAGCAGCCCCGGTTGGGAAACGTGGTCCTACACTGAAGCTTTCTTT,CASSPGWETWSYTEAFF,NA,NA,TRBV5-8,TRBJ1-1
TGTGCCAGCAGCTTACCCGACTTAGCGGGAGTGGGTGGGGCCAACGTCCTGACTTTC,CASSLPDLAGVGGANVLTF,TRBD2,NA,TRBV7-8,TRBJ2-6
TGTGCCAGCAGCCAAAACGGGGTTAGCTACGAGCAGTACTTC,CASSQNGVSYEQYF,NA,NA,TRBV5-8,TRBJ2-7
TGCGCCAGCAGTCTTACCGGCAGGGATCCTAACTATGGCTACACCTTC,CASSLTGRDPNYGYTF,NA,NA,TRBV4-1,TRBJ1-2
TGTGCCAGTAGTCCCCCTGGGCATAGACAGGGTGGACAGCCCCAGCATTTT,CASSPPGHRQGGQPQHF,TRBD1,NA,TRBV19,TRBJ1-5
TGTGCCAGCAGCGTAGGATTCTCAGGGGAAGCTTTCTTT,CASSVGFSGEAFF,NA,NA,TRBV9,TRBJ1-1
TGTGCCAGCAGCTTTCAACTAGGGACCTACAATGAGCAGTTCTTC,CASSFQLGTYNEQFF,NA,NA,TRBV7-3,TRBJ2-1
TGTGCCAGCAAGGTTGAGGGGTTCTCTAATGAAAAACTGTTTTTT,CASKVEGFSNEKLFF,NA,NA,TRBV2,TRBJ1-4
TGTGCCAGCAGCTTAGCGTGGGGTTCACCCCTCCACTTT,CASSLAWGSPLHF,NA,NA,TRBV7-6,TRBJ1-6
TGTGCCAGCAGCGCCTCCCTAGCGGGAGCAGATACGCAGTATTTT,CASSASLAGADTQYF,TRBD2,NA,TRBV27,TRBJ2-3
TGTGCCAGCAGTTACGGGGACAGGGTCACTGAAGCTTTCTTT,CASSYGDRVTEAFF,TRBD1,NA,TRBV6-5,TRBJ1-1
TGCGCCAGCAGCTTGGCGGGAGGTAGAAACATTCAGTACTTC,CASSLAGGRNIQYF,TRBD2,NA,TRBV5-1,TRBJ2-4
TGTGCCAGCAGTCCGACCTACAATGAGCAGTTCTTC,CASSPTYNEQFF,NA,once,TRBV27,TRBJ2-1
TGTGCCACCCGAATAGGAGGGGGTCGGACTGAAGCTTTCTTT,CATRIGGGRTEAFF,NA,few,TRBV19,TRBJ1-1
TGCGCCAGCAGCCAAGATGGGAGCGCAGATACGCAGTATTTT,CASSQDGSADTQYF,NA,NA,TRBV4-1,TRBJ2-3
TGTGCCAGCAGTCGAGCAGGGACGTTTAGCAATCAGCCCCAGCATTTT,CASSRAGTFSNQPQHF,NA,NA,TRBV28,TRBJ1-5
TGTGCCAGCAGTTACGCGACAGCCTATGGCTACACCTTC,CASSYATAYGYTF,NA,once,TRBV6-6,TRBJ1-2
TGTGCCAGCTCACCCAAGGACAGGACCTACGAGCAGTACTTC,CASSPKDRTYEQYF,TRBD1,NA,TRBV18,TRBJ2-7
TGTGCCAGTACCCACGACAGGGAAGGGGATCAGCCCCAGCATTTT,CASTHDREGDQPQHF,TRBD1,NA,TRBV19,TRBJ1-5
TGCGCCAGCAGCCAAGACAGGGGGCTCGACACTGAAGCTTTCTTT,CASSQDRGLDTEAFF,TRBD1,NA,TRBV4-1,TRBJ1-1
TGTGCCAGCTCACCAGTTGACAGAGACACAGATACGCAGTATTTT,CASSPVDRDTDTQYF,NA,NA,TRBV18,TRBJ2-3
TGTGCCAGCAGCCCGGGACAGGGGGCGCGGTACGAGCAGTACTTC,CASSPGQGARYEQYF,TRBD1,NA,TRBV7-9,TRBJ2-7
TGTGCCACCAGCAGAGCTAATTTCGGCTACACCTTC,CATSRANFGYTF,NA,NA,TRBV15,TRBJ1-2
TGCGCCAGCAGCCAAGAGAATCGCAATGAGCAGTTCTTC,CASSQENRNEQFF,NA,NA,TRBV4-1,TRBJ2-1
TGTGCCAGCAGTTACCGGGAGTTATACGAGCAGTACTTC,CASSYRELYEQYF,NA,NA,TRBV6-5,TRBJ2-7
TGTGCCAGCAGTTACCAAGGGGGCGGTAGCACAGATACGCAGTATTTT,CASSYQGGGSTDTQYF,TRBD1,NA,TRBV6-5,TRBJ2-3
TGCGCCAGCAGCGTCCTAGCGGAGAGCTACAATGAGCAGTTCTTC,CASSVLAESYNEQFF,TRBD2,NA,TRBV4-1,TRBJ2-1
TGTGCCAGCAGTCCTAAGGCCGACAGGGCTGACTATGGCTACACCTTC,CASSPKADRADYGYTF,TRBD1,NA,TRBV28,TRBJ1-2
TGTGCCAGCAGCTTATCGGAGAACACTGAAGCTTTCTTT,CASSLSENTEAFF,NA,once,TRBV5-6,TRBJ1-1
TGTGCCAGCAGCTTAGACCTACAGGGGTTTGTAGCTTTCTTT,CASSLDLQGFVAFF,TRBD1,NA,TRBV7-6,TRBJ1-1
TGTGCCAGCGCCCGCAGGGGGAACACTGAAGCTTTCTTT,CASARRGNTEAFF,NA,NA,TRBV9,TRBJ1-1
TGTGCCAGCAGCTTAGCGGCGTCGGCCGGCACTGAAGCTTTCTTT,CASSLAASAGTEAFF,NA,NA,TRBV7-8,TRBJ1-1
TGCGCCAGCAGCCTTAAACCCCCACAGGGCGGCACTGAAGCTTTCTTT,CASSLKPPQGGTEAFF,NA,once,TRBV4-1,TRBJ1-1
TGTGCCAGCAGCGTAGCGTATCGCGGGCCCGGCGGCTATGGCTACACCTTC,CASSVAYRGPGGYGYTF,NA,NA,TRBV9,TRBJ1-2
TGTGCCAGCAGCCAAGATTCGAATCTCGCCAACCGACTAGCCAAAAACATTCAGTACTTC,CASSQDSNLANRLAKNIQYF,NA,NA,TRBV14,TRBJ2-4
TGTGCCAGCAGTACCCCGGACGGATCCTACGAGCAGTACTTC,CASSTPDGSYEQYF,NA,once,TRBV6-5,TRBJ2-7
TGTGCCAGTACCCCATACTGGGCAGGGGAGGGAAATGAGCAGTTCTTC,CASTPYWAGEGNEQFF,NA,NA,TRBV19,TRBJ2-1
TGTGCCAGCAGCCAAGCCCGGGGGGGGCGGAACACCGGGGAGCTGTTTTTT,CASSQARGGRNTGELFF,TRBD2,NA,TRBV28,TRBJ2-2
TGTGCCAGCGTACCGCTTCCGGGAGGATCCGGGGAGCTGTTTTTT,CASVPLPGGSGELFF,TRBD2,NA,TRBV19,TRBJ2-2
TGTGCCAGCAGCCAGTGGACAGGGGTGGGAAACACCATATATTTT,CASSQWTGVGNTIYF,TRBD1,NA,TRBV14,TRBJ1-3
TGTGCCAGCAGTTACACGTTCGGGCCCTACGAGCAGTACTTC,CASSYTFGPYEQYF,NA,NA,TRBV27,TRBJ2-7
TGTGCCAGCATCTCGCAGGGGTTCGGGACTGAAGCTTTCTTT,CASISQGFGTEAFF,NA,NA,TRBV27,TRBJ1-1
TGTGCCAGCAGCTTGGCTTCGTGGGAAGCTTTCTTT,CASSLASWEAFF,NA,NA,TRBV5-6,TRBJ1-1
TGTGCCAGTAGTATAGGGTTCGCCTATGGCTACACCTTC,CASSIGFAYGYTF,NA,NA,TRBV19,TRBJ1-2
TGTGCCAGCAGCTTTGGGGGTAATAATTCACCCCTCCACTTT,CASSFGGNNSPLHF,NA,NA,TRBV5-6,TRBJ1-6
TGTGCCAGCAGCTTAGCAGGGGATAGCAATCAGCCCCAGCATTTT,CASSLAGDSNQPQHF,NA,NA,TRBV7-9,TRBJ1-5
TGTGCCAGCAGCTTAGCGGCAAGCTACGAGCAGTACTTC,CASSLAASYEQYF,NA,NA,TRBV7-9,TRBJ2-7
TGTGCCAGCAGTTCCTCCCGACCCTTCGATACGCAGTATTTT,CASSSSRPFDTQYF,NA,NA,TRBV6-5,TRBJ2-3